A selection of T cell receptor beta chains follows, all from one sample in a study of CD8+ T cells in alopecia areata. The assay was immunoSEQ multiplex PCR, and TCRdb's table has in-frame clones only and misses some. The sample has approximately 210,000 clones, around 65% seen once; the top ten hold more than 3.5%. The source was CD4+ T cells sorted from blood, collected at week 4, from a patient treated with tofacitinib. These receptor sequences come from a human donor with alopecia areata. Both conserved end residues are part of each CDR3. D genes are given only for firm matches. Clone size is not always given. Where it is, it says once, few, many or a class for expanded clones.

DNA,CDR3,size,J,D,V
TGTGCCAGCCGGGACAGGGGACCCTACAATGAGCAGTTCTTC,CASRDRGPYNEQFF,NA,TRBJ2-1,TRBD1,TRBV6-5
TGTGCCTGGAGTTCACAGGGAAATCAGCCCCAGCATTTT,CAWSSQGNQPQHF,NA,TRBJ1-5,NA,TRBV30
TGTGCCAGCAGCTTGAGCTCTTGGGACTATGGCTACACCTTC,CASSLSSWDYGYTF,NA,TRBJ1-2,NA,TRBV7-9
TGTGCCTGGAGTTGGAACAGGGGCGGGTACACTGAAGCTTTCTTT,CAWSWNRGGYTEAFF,NA,TRBJ1-1,TRBD1,TRBV30
TGTGCCAGCAGTGAGGGCCCCTTGAATGAGCAGTTCTTC,CASSEGPLNEQFF,NA,TRBJ2-1,NA,TRBV2
TGTGCCAGCAGAATCAGGACTGACTCCTATAATTCACCCCTCCACTTT,CASRIRTDSYNSPLHF,NA,TRBJ1-6,NA,TRBV2
TGTGCCTGGAGTACACCCGGGACAGGGACAGATACGCAGTATTTT,CAWSTPGTGTDTQYF,NA,TRBJ2-3,TRBD1,TRBV30
TGCGCCAGCAGCCCCACCACATCTAGGGTTGAGACCCAGTACTTC,CASSPTTSRVETQYF,few,TRBJ2-5,NA,TRBV5-1
TGTGCCAGCAGCTTGGGGGAGACTGAAGCTTTCTTT,CASSLGETEAFF,NA,TRBJ1-1,NA,TRBV7-2
TGTGCCAGCTCACCACGGCCCGAGGGGGAGACCCAGTACTTC,CASSPRPEGETQYF,few,TRBJ2-5,NA,TRBV18
TGTGCCAGCACCAAGGGGCACAGGGACACCGGGGAGCTGTTTTTT,CASTKGHRDTGELFF,NA,TRBJ2-2,NA,TRBV9
TGTGCCAGCAGTTACCCGGGACAGGGTATGGAAGCTTTCTTT,CASSYPGQGMEAFF,NA,TRBJ1-1,TRBD1,TRBV6-5
TGCAGCGTCGGAAGTTACACGAACACTGAAGCTTTCTTT,CSVGSYTNTEAFF,NA,TRBJ1-1,NA,TRBV29-1
TGCAGCGTCCGCCCAAATGGGCAAGAGACCCAGTACTTC,CSVRPNGQETQYF,NA,TRBJ2-5,NA,TRBV29-1
TGTGCCAGCAGCGCCTTTTCACCCACAGATACGCAGTATTTT,CASSAFSPTDTQYF,once,TRBJ2-3,NA,TRBV9
TGCAGCGTTGGTCGGAAAAGCTCCTACGAGCAGTACTTC,CSVGRKSSYEQYF,NA,TRBJ2-7,NA,TRBV29-1
TGTGCCAGCACTGAGATGGGCGGGGAGCTGTTTTTT,CASTEMGGELFF,NA,TRBJ2-2,NA,TRBV2
TGTGCCAGCAGCCTACTCACACAAGGCAATGAGCAGTTCTTC,CASSLLTQGNEQFF,NA,TRBJ2-1,NA,TRBV14
TGTGCCAGCAGTAATAACGAGGAGGTTAACACTGAAGCTTTCTTT,CASSNNEEVNTEAFF,NA,TRBJ1-1,NA,TRBV2
TGTGCCAGCTCTCAGGGGTTTGGATCCTACGAGCAGTACTTC,CASSQGFGSYEQYF,NA,TRBJ2-7,NA,TRBV27
TGTGCCAGCAGCTTAACGGTGAGCACAGATACGCAGTATTTT,CASSLTVSTDTQYF,NA,TRBJ2-3,NA,TRBV7-9
TGTGCCAGCAGCCGAGACAGGGTGAATGAGCAGTTCTTC,CASSRDRVNEQFF,NA,TRBJ2-1,TRBD1,TRBV5-6
TGTGCCAGCAGCCCCTGGCAGGGCAGGGGACTGGGGGGAGCTTTCTTT,CASSPWQGRGLGGAFF,NA,TRBJ1-1,NA,TRBV7-3
TGTGCCTGGAGTGTCGCGCTTAATCAGCCCCAGCATTTT,CAWSVALNQPQHF,NA,TRBJ1-5,NA,TRBV30
TGTGCCAGCTCAGGGTTCCAAGAGACCCAGTACTTC,CASSGFQETQYF,NA,TRBJ2-5,NA,TRBV18
TGTGCCATCAGTGAGTCGAGGGTAGCTAACTATGGCTACACCTTC,CAISESRVANYGYTF,NA,TRBJ1-2,NA,TRBV10-3
TGTGCCAGCATGGCGAGCGGATCTCGAGCTTTCTTT,CASMASGSRAFF,few,TRBJ1-1,NA,TRBV2
TGTGCCAGCAAGGCAGGGCTGGACGAGCAGTACTTC,CASKAGLDEQYF,NA,TRBJ2-7,NA,TRBV2
TGTGCCAGCAGCCAAGATCTCGCGGGGCAGGCCGAGCAGTACTTC,CASSQDLAGQAEQYF,NA,TRBJ2-7,NA,TRBV14
TGTGCCAGAAGCTTGTATTGGGCGCACGGAGCGTACAATGAGCAGTTCTTC,CARSLYWAHGAYNEQFF,few,TRBJ2-1,NA,TRBV5-3
TGTGCCATCAGTGAGAGGGGGGCTCAAGGGGAGCAGTACTTC,CAISERGAQGEQYF,NA,TRBJ2-7,NA,TRBV10-3
TGCAGCGTTCGGCTAGCGGGGGGTCCGGGAGGTAATGAGCAGTTCTTC,CSVRLAGGPGGNEQFF,NA,TRBJ2-1,TRBD2,TRBV29-1
TGTGCCAGCAGCCTCACAAACGGGTTTATGGACTATGGCTACACCTTC,CASSLTNGFMDYGYTF,NA,TRBJ1-2,NA,TRBV14
TGCGCCAGCAGCCAGGGGGGCGGTAGCACAGATACGCAGTATTTT,CASSQGGGSTDTQYF,few,TRBJ2-3,NA,TRBV4-3
TGCGCCAGCACCTCAGGCACCCAAGAGACCCAGTACTTC,CASTSGTQETQYF,NA,TRBJ2-5,NA,TRBV5-1
TGCGCCAGCAGCGGCTCCTGGGCTAGCGGGGAGACCCAGTACTTC,CASSGSWASGETQYF,NA,TRBJ2-5,TRBD2,TRBV5-1
TGTGCCAGTAACGCCATAGGGACTAGCGGACAAGAGACCCAGTACTTC,CASNAIGTSGQETQYF,NA,TRBJ2-5,TRBD2,TRBV19
TGTGCCAGCAGTGAACCAGGGGGCGGCTATGGCTACACCTTC,CASSEPGGGYGYTF,NA,TRBJ1-2,TRBD1,TRBV25-1
TGCAGTACCTTTGGAGGCGCAGCTTACACCTTC,CSTFGGAAYTF,NA,TRBJ1-2,NA,TRBV29-1
TGTGCCACAGCTGGAGGAGAAACTAATGAAAAACTGTTTTTT,CATAGGETNEKLFF,NA,TRBJ1-4,NA,TRBV10-3
TGTGCCAGCAACACTCTGGCCCAAGAGACCCAGTACTTC,CASNTLAQETQYF,once,TRBJ2-5,NA,TRBV7-9
TGTGCCAGCACGGCGAGGGGGTCGAATTCACCCCTCCACTTT,CASTARGSNSPLHF,NA,TRBJ1-6,NA,TRBV2
TGTGCCAGCAGCCGATGGGCTTTCTTT,CASSRWAFF,NA,TRBJ1-1,NA,TRBV3-1/TRBV3-2
TGTGCCAACGAATCCGGGGGAAACACCATATATTTT,CANESGGNTIYF,NA,TRBJ1-3,NA,TRBV18
TGTGCCAGCAGTTTTGGGATTACGGAGTTCTTC,CASSFGITEFF,NA,TRBJ2-1,NA,TRBV6-5
TGCAGCAACCCCGGGACAGGGCATAATCAGCCCCAGCATTTT,CSNPGTGHNQPQHF,NA,TRBJ1-5,TRBD1,TRBV29-1
TGTGCCAGCAGTTTGGGGGGCAACTATGGCTACACCTTC,CASSLGGNYGYTF,few,TRBJ1-2,NA,TRBV27
TGTGCCAGCTGGGCGAACACTGAAGCTTTCTTT,CASWANTEAFF,few,TRBJ1-1,NA,TRBV2
TGTGCCAGCAGTTACGATGGGGCAACCTACGAGCAGTACTTC,CASSYDGATYEQYF,NA,TRBJ2-7,NA,TRBV6-5
TGTGCCAGCAGTTCGCTAGCGGGGGGGCTGAATGAGCAGTTCTTC,CASSSLAGGLNEQFF,NA,TRBJ2-1,TRBD2,TRBV6-5
TGTGCCAGCAGCTTAGTTAGTGGACAGCAGTACTTC,CASSLVSGQQYF,few,TRBJ2-7,NA,TRBV13
TGTGCCAGCAGTTACACGGCTTTCAATCAGCCCCAGCATTTT,CASSYTAFNQPQHF,NA,TRBJ1-5,NA,TRBV27
TGTGCCAGCAGCGTGCCGGGGACAAGTACCACAGATACGCAGTATTTT,CASSVPGTSTTDTQYF,NA,TRBJ2-3,NA,TRBV9
TGCAGCGTGACCGGACAGGGGTTGGAGGGCTACACCTTC,CSVTGQGLEGYTF,NA,TRBJ1-2,TRBD1,TRBV29-1
TGTGCCGGTACAGCGGGTGATCAGCCCCAGCATTTT,CAGTAGDQPQHF,NA,TRBJ1-5,NA,TRBV2